This passage covers 25 T cell receptor beta chains from one sample sequenced in a study of neurological immune-mediated disorders (dated by TCRdb to the late 2010s). Receptor libraries were prepared by 5' RACE. The run used an Illumina HiSeq 2500. TCRdb itself trimmed the public reads at Q25 with fastp, ran MiXCR and retained productive beta chains. Rows with one shared CDR3 protein collapse into an entry with the most common genes and DNA. Across this sample there are roughly 38,000 distinct CDR3 sequences, with about 2.5% seen only once. The ten largest make up around 10% of the sample. The sample was PBMCs. Receptors originate from a man aged 25 to 40 with multiple sclerosis.

Ten or more counts support this clonotype. This sequence joins TRBV5-1 and TRBJ2-7; 7 bases match TRBD1. Trimming cost V 0 bases and J 0 bases; bases outside gene matches: 3. Germline V gives CDR1 SGHRS, CDR2 YFSETQ. This CDR3 has 15 residues. CDR3 nucleotide sequence: TGCGCCAGCAGCTTGGTGTCAGGGGGCTCCTACGAGCAGTACTTC. Translated: CASSLVSGGSYEQYF.

The sample holds many counts of this clonotype. This chain links TRBV6-5 with TRBJ2-7; 9 bases line up with TRBD2. Germline V gene lookup returns CDR1 MNHEY and CDR2 SVGAGI. The CDR3 is 15 residues long. The junction had 13 bases not matched to a gene; V was cut back by 2 bases and J by 11 bases. In DNA, the CDR3 is TGTGCCAGCAGTTACGGAGTGGGGCGGGGGGGCTCGGAGTACTTC. Protein: CASSYGVGRGGSEYF.

This clonotype has at least ten counts. V usage is TRBV27 and J usage is TRBJ2-7; no definite D call. Trimming removed 5 bases at V and 0 bases at J, with 8 bases between. Germline-derived CDR1 and CDR2 are MNHEY and SMNVEV (reference sequence). The CDR3 spans 13 residues. CDR3 sequence reads: CASSPGISYEQYF. CDR3 DNA: TGTGCCAGCAGTCCCGGAATCTCCTACGAGCAGTACTTC.

Ten or more counts support this clonotype. The chain combines TRBV20-1 with TRBJ2-7; TRBD1 matches 8 bases. Germline-derived CDR1 and CDR2 are DFQATT and SNEGSKA (reference sequence). V was pared by 6 bases and J by 5 bases, with 6 bases of the junction left unmatched. The length of the CDR3 is 12 residues. CDR3 protein: CSASDRDDEQYF. CDR3 DNA: TGCAGTGCCTCGGACAGGGACGACGAGCAGTACTTC.

In its sample, this clonotype was seen many times. This chain connects TRBV7-9 to TRBJ2-7; D tentatively reads TRBD1 or TRBD2 (5 bases each). With 5 bases removed from V and 3 bases from J, the gap between germline ends came to 26 bases. This CDR3 comprises 18 residues. The germline V gene has CDR1 SEHNR and CDR2 FQNEAQ (reference sequence). CDR3 DNA: TGTGCCAGCAGCCTAACAGGAGGACTGAAGGGGCGCCTCTACGAGCAGTACTTC. This gives the protein CASSLTGGLKGRLYEQYF.

The table lists this clonotype with many counts. V and J are TRBV7-2 and TRBJ1-3, with TRBD1 matching over 7 bases. Germline trimming cut 4 bases from V and 4 bases from J; bases unmatched to any gene: 10. The CDR3 consists of 16 residues. The V gene's germline CDR1 is SGHTA and CDR2 FQGNSA. CDR3 sequence reads: CASSSGTAMEGNTIYF. CDR3 DNA: TGTGCCAGCAGCTCCGGGACAGCGATGGAAGGAAACACCATATATTTT. Complete variable domain (other parts from reference TRBV7-2 and TRBJ1-3): GAGVSQSPSNKVTEKGKDVELRCDPISGHTALYWYRQSLGQGLEFLIYFQGNSAPDKSGLPSDRFSAERTGGSVSTLTIQRTQQEDSAVYLCASSSGTAMEGNTIYFGEGSWLTVV.

This clonotype was counted at least ten times. The V gene is TRBV28, the J gene TRBJ2-2; D is possibly TRBD2 (5 bases). The CDR3 runs 14 residues. V lost 3 bases to trimming and J lost 6 bases, with 11 bases between them. Per germline, CDR1 MDHEN and CDR2 SYDVKM. This chain's CDR3 is CASSLRDMAGELFF. The CDR3 nucleotides are TGTGCCAGCAGTTTGAGGGATATGGCCGGGGAGCTGTTTTTT.

This clonotype was detected ten times or more. This chain connects TRBV25-1 to TRBJ2-7; D gene ambiguous. Germline V gene lookup returns CDR1 MGHDK and CDR2 SYGVNS. The CDR3 runs to 12 residues. V dropped 3 bases and J dropped 3 bases, with 6 bases sitting between them. The CDR3 nucleotides are TGTGCCAGCAGTGATGGGGACTACGAGCAGTACTTC. This encodes CASSDGDYEQYF.

This clonotype was counted many times. The chain joins TRBV6-4 to TRBJ2-3; D is possibly TRBD1 (5 bases). The CDR3 spans 15 residues. Trimming shortened V by 2 bases and J by 0 bases, and 9 bases separated the two germline ends. CDR1 is MRHNA and CDR2 is SNTAGT in the germline V gene. The CDR3 here is CASSDGAGSTDTQYF. Here the CDR3 DNA reads TGTGCCAGCAGTGACGGGGCAGGGAGCACAGATACGCAGTATTTT.

The table lists this clonotype with many counts. The chain couples TRBV12-3 or TRBV12-4 to TRBJ2-5, with TRBD2 matching over 8 bases. The ends lost 6 bases at V and 0 bases at J; junction bases unmatched: 6. CDR3 length: 15 residues. CDR3 protein: CASRPPGGYQETQYF. In DNA form, the CDR3 reads TGTGCCAGCAGACCACCGGGGGGGTACCAAGAGACCCAGTACTTC.

This clonotype was observed at least ten times. This chain links TRBV28 with TRBJ1-2; D not certain. Germline CDR1 and CDR2: MDHEN and SYDVKM. CDR3 length equals 14 residues. V lost 6 bases, J lost 1 base, and 12 bases lay in between. This CDR3 reads CASSSGGNNYGYTF. CDR3 bases: TGTGCCAGCAGCTCGGGAGGGAATAACTATGGCTACACCTTC.

This clonotype has at least ten counts. The genes are TRBV14 and TRBJ2-1, with D possibly being TRBD2 (5 bases). V was clipped by 1 base and J by 9 bases, with 7 bases between them. The length of the CDR3 is 12 residues. CDR1 and CDR2 (germline): SGHDN, FVKESK. CDR3: CASSQGGIEQFF. The DNA of the CDR3 is TGTGCCAGCAGCCAAGGAGGGATTGAGCAGTTCTTC.

This clonotype was found many times. V and J are TRBV4-2 and TRBJ2-7; 8 bases are shared with TRBD2. Germline V gene lookup returns CDR1 LGHNA and CDR2 YNFKEQ. This CDR3 is built from 16 residues. V gave up 0 bases and J gave up 7 bases; unmatched junction bases: 11. The chain's CDR3 is CASSQDPAGGYWEQYF. As DNA, the CDR3 is TGTGCCAGCAGCCAAGATCCGGCGGGAGGCTACTGGGAGCAGTACTTC.

This clonotype was observed at least ten times. V is TRBV6-5 and J is TRBJ2-1; TRBD1 might be the D (5 bases). Trimming cost V 0 bases and J 8 bases, with 8 bases left between them. This CDR3 has 13 residues. Germline CDR1 is MNHEY and CDR2 is SVGAGI. CDR3 nucleotide sequence: TGTGCCAGCAGTTACTCCAGGGTAGATGAGCAGTTCTTC. As protein: CASSYSRVDEQFF.

There are a few counts of this clonotype. CDR3 in DNA: TGCAGTGCTAGAGGAGCGGGGACAGGAACTTCACCCCTCCACTTT. Translated, it gives CSARGAGTGTSPLHF. This chain connects TRBV20-1 to TRBJ1-6; 8 bases agree with TRBD1. Germline assignment: CDR1 DFQATT and CDR2 SNEGSKA (reference sequence). The ends lost 1 base at V and 9 bases at J; junction bases unmatched: 8. CDR3 length: 15 residues.

Ten or more counts support this clonotype. The genes are TRBV3-1 and TRBJ2-1; the match to TRBD2 covers 8 bases. Germline V gene data show CDR1 as LGHDT and CDR2 as YNNKEL (reference sequence). Unmatched junction bases numbered 9, after V lost 5 bases and J lost 9 bases. The CDR3 loop spans 14 amino acids. The CDR3 is CASSARGGLVEQFF. CDR3 nucleotide sequence: TGTGCCAGCAGCGCCCGGGGGGGCCTCGTTGAGCAGTTCTTC.

This clonotype was detected many times. The V gene is TRBV6-6, the J gene TRBJ1-5; 9 bases agree with TRBD1. The CDR3 has 18 residues. Germline V gene lookup returns CDR1 MNHNY and CDR2 SVGAGI (reference sequence). After removal of 0 bases from V and 4 bases from J, the junction contained 10 bases not matched to a gene. The DNA for the CDR3 is TGTGCCAGCAGTTACTCGAAGGGACAGGGCTTGAAAAATCAGCCCCAGCATTTT. Amino acids: CASSYSKGQGLKNQPQHF.

There are many counts of this clonotype. The chain uses TRBV7-2 and TRBJ1-1; D possibly corresponds to TRBD1 (6 bases). The CDR3 sequence is 14 residues long. Deletions cut 5 bases from V and 4 bases from J, with 14 bases between. The germline V gene has CDR1 SGHTA and CDR2 FQGNSA. Here the CDR3 DNA reads TGTGCCAGCAGCCCCGGCGGGGGCACCACTGAAGCTTTCTTT. It codes for CASSPGGGTTEAFF. Together with reference TRBV7-2 and TRBJ1-1, the CDR3 gives the full variable domain: GAGVSQSPSNKVTEKGKDVELRCDPISGHTALYWYRQSLGQGLEFLIYFQGNSAPDKSGLPSDRFSAERTGGSVSTLTIQRTQQEDSAVYLCASSPGGGTTEAFFGQGTRLTVV.

This clonotype was recorded at least ten times. The chain links TRBV20-1 to TRBJ2-4; 7 bases align to TRBD1. The length of the CDR3 is 14 residues. The V and J ends lost 6 bases and 0 bases, in that order; junction bases with no gene match: 5. Germline CDR1 is DFQATT and CDR2 is SNEGSKA (reference sequence). This CDR3 reads CSAPGQLAKNIQYF. The CDR3 DNA reads as TGCAGTGCCCCGGGACAGCTAGCCAAAAACATTCAGTACTTC.

This clonotype was detected many times. This rearrangement joins TRBV20-1 to TRBJ2-1; D perhaps matches TRBD2 (7 bases). Trimming stripped 0 bases from V and 4 bases from J, with 13 bases between. The CDR3 sequence is 15 residues long. Germline V lookup: CDR1 DFQATT, CDR2 SNEGSKA (reference sequence). The CDR3 nucleotides read TGCAGTGCTAGAGATAGGCGGGGGCTATACAATGAGCAGTTCTTC. The encoded protein is CSARDRRGLYNEQFF.

The chain employs TRBV7-2 and TRBJ2-5; 9 bases align to TRBD1. Trimming cost V 3 bases and J 2 bases; bases outside gene matches: 4. The V gene's germline CDR1 is SGHTA and CDR2 FQGNSA. The CDR3 loop spans 15 amino acids. The CDR3 spells CASSFTGGLQETQYF. Written as DNA, the CDR3 is TGTGCCAGCAGCTTCACAGGGGGCTTGCAAGAGACCCAGTACTTC. Supplemented by reference TRBV7-2 and TRBJ2-5, the full variable domain reads GAGVSQSPSNKVTEKGKDVELRCDPISGHTALYWYRQSLGQGLEFLIYFQGNSAPDKSGLPSDRFSAERTGGSVSTLTIQRTQQEDSAVYLCASSFTGGLQETQYFGPGTRLLVL.

This clonotype has at least ten counts. The chain joins TRBV14 to TRBJ2-5; TRBD2 matches at 9 bases. The germline CDR1 and CDR2 sequences are SGHDN and FVKESK. The CDR3 is 16 residues long. After removal of 1 base from V and 5 bases from J, the junction contained 8 bases not matched to a gene. DNA for the CDR3: TGTGCCAGCAGCCAAGGAGTTTCTAGCGGGATGGAGACCCAGTACTTC. As protein: CASSQGVSSGMETQYF.

This clonotype has ten or more counts. The chain is built from TRBV10-3 and TRBJ2-3, with unresolved D. V was pared by 6 bases and J by 2 bases, with 12 bases between. Per germline, CDR1 ENHRY and CDR2 SYGVKD. The CDR3 consists of 14 residues. CDR3 coding DNA: TGTGCCATCAGGGGCCTAGGGAACACAGATACGCAGTATTTT. Its protein product is CAIRGLGNTDTQYF.

The table lists this clonotype with many counts. This chain uses TRBV12-3 or TRBV12-4 with TRBJ2-2; D is tentatively TRBD1 or TRBD2 (5 bases each). The CDR3 consists of 17 residues. V was clipped by 6 bases and J by 4 bases, with 21 bases between them. DNA of the CDR3: TGTGCCAGCAGCTACCGGGCCGGGGCCTACTCCACCGGGGAGCTGTTTTTT. This sequence encodes CASSYRAGAYSTGELFF.

This clonotype occurred many times. This chain connects TRBV12-3 or TRBV12-4 to TRBJ2-4, with D possibly matching TRBD2 (5 bases). Trimming removed 5 bases from V and 2 bases from J, with 16 bases in between. This CDR3 comprises 16 residues. CDR3 sequence (DNA): TGTGCCAGCAGTGCCCGGACTTTAAGGTCCAAAAACATTCAGTACTTC. Residues: CASSARTLRSKNIQYF.